There are a few counts of the clone carrying this T cell receptor beta chain. Its antigen is unidentified. This specimen belongs to a study of beta chain features in type 1 diabetes. Notes on the study in general: TCRB CDR3s were moderately but significantly shorter in Type 1 diabetes patients in all four CD4+ subsets. There was no resolution here of whether HLA type influences TCRB rearrangement.

As every portion of the isolated RNA was reverse transcribed, the sequencing read expressed TCRB transcripts. Sequencing used immunoSEQ multiplex PCR; TCRdb keeps in-frame clones, though not all of them. This sample yields 300,000 to 450,000 clones, of which 10% to 15% are seen a single time; about 0.01% belongs to the top ten. The CDR3 runs 16 residues. CDR1 LGHNA and CDR2 YSLEER come from the germline V gene. With V trimmed by 1 base and J by 4 bases, 5 bases remained unmatched. This chain connects TRBV4-3 to TRBJ2-2; 8 bases agree with TRBD2. The clonotype originates from a woman under 30 with type 1 diabetes. Sequenced input: naive CD4+ T cells from blood. DNA of the CDR3: TGCGCCAGCAGCCAAGGGGCCAGCGGGAGCACCGGGGAGCTGTTTTTT. It yields the protein CASSQGASGSTGELFF.